This entry lists 26 T cell receptor beta chains sequenced from one sample in a study of T cell responses to AZD1222 COVID-19 vaccine. Sequencing used immunoSEQ multiplex PCR; TCRdb keeps in-frame clones, though not all of them. Here the sample spans 150,000 or so clones, around 85% being singletons. Sequences were derived from peripheral blood, sampled on day 0 of MenACWY control vaccination. All receptors derive from an adult in good health.

The gene calls are TRBV27 and TRBJ1-3; tentatively, D is TRBD1 (6 bases). From germline, CDR1 is MNHEY and CDR2 SMNVEV (reference sequence). The CDR3 is 15 residues long. Deletions cut 6 bases from V and 2 bases from J, with 14 bases between. The CDR3 loop reads CASRPGGLTGNTIYF. The CDR3 region has the DNA TGTGCCAGCAGACCCGGGGGCCTCACTGGAAACACCATATATTTT.

The V call is TRBV27, the J call TRBJ1-2, with D uncertain. CDR3 length equals 13 residues. Trimming cost V 9 bases and J 4 bases, with 15 bases left between them. CDR1 is MNHEY and CDR2 is SMNVEV in the germline V gene (reference sequence). The CDR3 loop is CASRRPGSYGYTF. CDR3 sequence (DNA): TGTGCCAGTAGACGTCCTGGAAGCTATGGCTACACCTTC.

This chain links TRBV7-2 with TRBJ1-2, with TRBD1 as a possible D gene (5 bases). Germline-derived CDR1 and CDR2 are SGHTA and FQGNSA. There are 15 residues in the CDR3. V lost 5 bases and J lost 6, with 19 bases in between. This CDR3 is CASSQGIGHSDGYTF. CDR3 nucleotide sequence: TGTGCCAGCAGCCAGGGCATCGGACACAGCGATGGCTACACCTTC.

This clone was seen just once. This chain uses TRBV20-1 with TRBJ2-7; 8 nucleotides align to TRBD2. Germline V lookup: CDR1 DFQATT, CDR2 SNEGSKA (reference sequence). With V trimmed by 3 bases and J by 2 bases, 15 bases remained unmatched. The CDR3 runs to 17 residues. The CDR3 reads CSASGVRGGPRAYEQYV. DNA of the CDR3: TGCAGTGCTAGTGGGGTTCGCGGGGGGCCAAGGGCCTACGAGCAGTACGTC.

V usage is TRBV28 and J usage is TRBJ1-3, with 8 bases aligning to TRBD1. J was trimmed by 2 bases and V by 4 bases; bases with no gene match: 10. The CDR3 is made up of 17 amino acids. CDR1 is MDHEN, CDR2 SYDVKM, per germline. The CDR3 DNA reads as TGTGCCAGCAGTTCCTTACCCCAGGGGGCGGCTGGAAACACCATATATTTT. The encoded protein is CASSSLPQGAAGNTIYF.

This chain links TRBV28 with TRBJ1-5, with a weak D call TRBD1 (5 bases). Germline V CDR1 and CDR2: MDHEN, SYDVKM. V gave up 0 bases and J gave up 4 bases, with 13 bases separating them. The length of the CDR3 is 16 residues. In DNA, the CDR3 is TGTGCCAGCAGTTTATGGGGAGGGGTAATGAATCAGCCCCAGCATTTT. Protein product: CASSLWGGVMNQPQHF.

The chain links TRBV19 to TRBJ2-7, with D possibly TRBD1 on 5 matching bases. Germline CDR1 LNHDA, CDR2 SQIVND (reference sequence). CDR3 size: 13 residues. Trimming took 2 bases from V and 5 from J, leaving 10 bases between them. The DNA of the CDR3 is TGTGCCAGTAGTATATGGCAGGGAAACGAGCAGTACTTC. This gives the protein CASSIWQGNEQYF.

This chain links TRBV7-3 with TRBJ2-1, with a tentative D call TRBD2 (6 bases). V was clipped by 1 base and J by 6 bases, with 10 bases between them. Germline V gene sequence: CDR1 SGHTA, CDR2 FQGTGA. The CDR3 spans 14 residues. The DNA for the CDR3 is TGTGCCAGCAGCTTAATGGGACTGTCCAATGAGCAGTTCTTC. Its protein product is CASSLMGLSNEQFF.

This chain uses TRBV4-2 with TRBJ1-4; D not certain. Germline V CDR1 and CDR2: LGHNA, YNFKEQ. Between the trimmed V and J ends, which lost 1 base and 0 bases, there was a span of 9 bases. This CDR3 is built from 16 residues. The CDR3 DNA is TGTGCCAGCAGCCAAGCTGGCACAGCAACTAATGAAAAACTGTTTTTT. It codes for CASSQAGTATNEKLFF.

V gene TRBV19 combines with J gene TRBJ1-5; 10 bases align to TRBD1. This CDR3 has 15 amino acids. Trimming removed 5 bases from V and 6 bases from J; junction bases left unmatched: 7. The germline CDR1 and CDR2 sequences are LNHDA and SQIVND (reference sequence). The CDR3 here is CASSPGQGVGQPQHF. CDR3 sequence (DNA): TGTGCCAGTAGTCCAGGACAGGGGGTCGGTCAGCCCCAGCATTTT. The variable domain in full, completed from reference TRBV19 and TRBJ1-5, reads DGGITQSPKYLFRKEGQNVTLSCEQNLNHDAMYWYRQDPGQGLRLIYYSQIVNDFQKGDIAEGYSVSREKKESFPLTVTSAQKNPTAFYLCASSPGQGVGQPQHFGDGTRLSIL.

The gene calls are TRBV7-7 and TRBJ2-1, with 10 bases that match TRBD1. This CDR3 has 15 residues. The trim removed 5 bases at V and 4 bases at J, leaving 5 bases unmatched. CDR1 is SSHAT, CDR2 FNYEAQ, per germline (reference sequence). CDR3 sequence reads: CASSPDRGAYNEQFF. The CDR3 nucleotides read TGTGCCAGCAGCCCGGACAGGGGGGCTTACAATGAGCAGTTCTTC. Filled out from reference TRBV7-7 and TRBJ2-1, the complete variable domain reads GAGVSQSPRYKVTKRGQDVTLRCDPISSHATLYWYQQALGQGPEFLTYFNYEAQPDKSGLPSDRFSAERPEGSISTLTIQRTEQRDSAMYRCASSPDRGAYNEQFFGPGTRLTVL.

V and J are TRBV7-2 and TRBJ1-1; D might be TRBD1 (6 bases). The length of the CDR3 is 15 residues. Germline V gives CDR1 SGHTA, CDR2 FQGNSA. V was pared by 5 bases and J by 0 bases, with 13 bases between. The CDR3 region is CASSPVRGVNTEAFF. DNA of the CDR3: TGTGCCAGCAGCCCTGTAAGGGGGGTGAACACTGAAGCTTTCTTT.

The V and J genes are TRBV28 and TRBJ1-5; a weak D match, TRBD1 (5 bases). This CDR3 spans 15 amino acids. The germline V and J ends were trimmed by 5 bases and 0 bases, with 11 bases remaining between them. Germline V gene sequence: CDR1 MDHEN, CDR2 SYDVKM. CDR3: CASSLGGYSNQPQHF. For the CDR3, the DNA is TGTGCCAGCAGTCTGGGGGGATATAGCAATCAGCCCCAGCATTTT.

V and J are TRBV5-1 and TRBJ2-2, with 7 bases lining up with TRBD2. The V segment lost 6 bases and the J segment 6 bases; nucleotides outside the gene matches: 5. The CDR3 is made up of 13 amino acids. Looked up from germline, CDR1 is SGHRS and CDR2 is YFSETQ. This CDR3 reads CASNREGAGELFF. As DNA, the CDR3 is TGCGCCAGCAATAGGGAGGGCGCCGGGGAGCTGTTTTTT.

The chain recombines TRBV10-3 with TRBJ1-5; the match to TRBD1 covers 8 bases. Germline CDR1 and CDR2: ENHRY and SYGVKD. The J segment lost 4 bases and the V segment lost 5 bases, leaving 10 bases of the junction unmatched. CDR3 length: 16 residues. The CDR3 loop is CAISPEPGQANQPQHF. CDR3 coding DNA: TGTGCCATCAGTCCCGAGCCGGGACAGGCTAATCAGCCCCAGCATTTT.

The genes are TRBV5-1 and TRBJ1-1; D is possibly TRBD1 (5 bases). Deletions cut 5 bases from V and 1 base from J, with 12 bases between. The CDR3 has 14 residues. Germline V gives CDR1 SGHRS, CDR2 YFSETQ. This CDR3 reads CASRWGTGNTEAFF. CDR3 bases: TGCGCCAGCAGATGGGGAACAGGGAACACTGAAGCTTTCTTT.

The chain has TRBV7-3 and TRBJ1-1; 7 bases are shared with TRBD1. The J segment lost 1 base and the V segment lost 5 bases, leaving 4 bases of the junction unmatched. Germline loops: CDR1 SGHTA, CDR2 FQGTGA. The CDR3 extends over 14 amino acids. CDR3 amino acids: CASSPRQGNTEAFF. CDR3 bases: TGTGCCAGCAGCCCGCGACAGGGGAACACTGAAGCTTTCTTT. Using reference TRBV7-3 and TRBJ1-1 for the parts outside the CDR3, the full variable domain is GAGVSQTPSNKVTEKGKYVELRCDPISGHTALYWYRQSLGQGPEFLIYFQGTGAADDSGLPNDRFFAVRPEGSVSTLKIQRTERGDSAVYLCASSPRQGNTEAFFGQGTRLTVV.

This chain connects TRBV9 to TRBJ1-1; 10 nucleotides match TRBD1. V was pared by 6 bases and J by 5 bases, with 7 bases of the junction left unmatched. The CDR3 length is 14 residues. Germline CDR1 SGDLS, CDR2 YYNGEE. The CDR3 region is CASTGTGAGTEAFF. CDR3 in DNA: TGTGCCAGCACCGGGACAGGGGCGGGAACTGAAGCTTTCTTT.

The chain is built from TRBV12-3 or TRBV12-4 and TRBJ1-2, with D possibly TRBD1 on 6 matching bases. V lost 6 bases to trimming and J lost 4 bases, with 12 bases between them. This CDR3 contains 13 residues. CDR3 nucleotides: TGTGCCAGCAGGCCCCAGGGGACCTATGGCTACACCTTC. The encoded protein is CASRPQGTYGYTF.

This clone has a single count. The rearrangement links TRBV7-2 to TRBJ2-1, with a tentative D call TRBD2 (5 bases). The CDR3 has 15 residues. V lost 5 bases and J lost 3, with 14 bases in between. CDR1 is SGHTA and CDR2 is FQGNSA in the germline V gene. The CDR3 reads CASSPYWAGYNEQFF. In DNA form, the CDR3 reads TGTGCCAGCAGCCCCTATTGGGCGGGCTACAATGAGCAGTTCTTC.

V gene TRBV7-9 combines with J gene TRBJ2-3; D not certain. The germline V gene has CDR1 SEHNR and CDR2 FQNEAQ (reference sequence). This CDR3 comprises 13 residues. The V end was cut by 4 bases, the J end by 5 bases, with 10 bases between. The CDR3 DNA reads as TGTGCCAGCAGCTCAAACTCTGGAGATACGCAGTATTTT. It is translated as CASSSNSGDTQYF. The full variable domain, rest sourced from reference TRBV7-9 and TRBJ2-3, is DTGVSQNPRHKITKRGQNVTFRCDPISEHNRLYWYRQTLGQGPEFLTYFQNEAQLEKSRLLSDRFSAERPKGSFSTLEIQRTEQGDSAMYLCASSSNSGDTQYFGPGTRLTVL.

The J gene is TRBJ2-7, the V gene TRBV27; no definite D call. This CDR3 spans 13 amino acids. V was trimmed by 5 bases and J by 6 bases, leaving 14 bases between them. Looked up from germline, CDR1 is MNHEY and CDR2 is SMNVEV (reference sequence). The CDR3 DNA reads as TGTGCCAGCAGTCGTTCGACCCTCGCCGAGCAGTACGTC. Translated: CASSRSTLAEQYV.

CDR3 sequence (DNA): TGTGCCAGCAGCTTAGGGGGCCGGACTGAAGCTTTCTTT. This encodes CASSLGGRTEAFF. The rearrangement links TRBV11-2 to TRBJ1-1, with D perhaps TRBD1 (5 bases). Looked up from germline, CDR1 is SGHAT and CDR2 is FQNNGV. The CDR3 loop spans 13 amino acids. V was pared by 1 base and J by 5 bases, with 8 bases between.

The chain combines TRBV9 with TRBJ2-1; possibly TRBD1 for D (7 bases). The CDR3 is 16 amino acids. Germline V gene data show CDR1 as SGDLS and CDR2 as YYNGEE. V was cut by 0 bases and J by 4 bases, with 14 bases left in between. As DNA, the CDR3 is TGTGCCAGCAGCGTAGTCCCAGGGGGGAATTACAATGAGCAGTTCTTC. Its protein product is CASSVVPGGNYNEQFF.

This chain uses TRBV2 with TRBJ2-2; D gene ambiguous. Trimming cost V 6 bases and J 2 bases, with 10 bases left between them. The CDR3 extends over 14 amino acids. Germline V gene lookup returns CDR1 SNHLY and CDR2 FYNNEI. The CDR3 is CASRNPFNTGELFF. The CDR3 bases are TGTGCCAGCAGGAACCCATTCAACACCGGGGAGCTGTTTTTT.

The chain has TRBV9 and TRBJ2-1; a possible D gene is TRBD2 (7 bases). Germline lookup yields CDR1 SGDLS and CDR2 YYNGEE. V was clipped by 4 bases and J by 2 bases, with 16 bases between them. The length of the CDR3 is 16 residues. CDR3 sequence reads: CASSLGGERTYNEQFF. The CDR3 DNA reads TGTGCCAGCAGCTTAGGGGGGGAGAGGACCTACAATGAGCAGTTCTTC.